The rows below give T cell receptor beta chains drawn from one sample of a study of shared clonotypes between healthy human individuals. Clones were sequenced by immunoSEQ multiplex PCR, and TCRdb holds only the in-frame ones, with some missing. The repertoire holds nearly 1,000,000 clones, 76% seen once, with approximately 1.5% in the top ten. The specimen was memory CD4+ T cells sorted from blood. The source of these receptors is a man aged 18 to 35 in good health. The CDR3 runs from the conserved cysteine through the conserved F or W. A D gene is named only where the DNA matches it firmly. Clone size is stated in some rows and not others, as once, few, many or a class when expanded.

cdr3_nt cdr3_aa d_call v_call clone_size j_call
TGTGCCAGCAGCTTATCGGGACAGAACAATCAGCCCCAGCATTTT CASSLSGQNNQPQHF TRBD1 TRBV7-2 few TRBJ1-5
TGTGCCAGCAACGAGGGGAGGGATGGGGCCCAGTACTTC CASNEGRDGAQYF TRBD2 TRBV5-4 NA TRBJ2-5
TGTGCCAGCTCACTCATCGACAGGACAGATACGCAGTATTTT CASSLIDRTDTQYF NA TRBV18 once TRBJ2-3
TGTGCCAGCAGCCTTAGCGGGGCAGTTTACGAGCAGTACTTC CASSLSGAVYEQYF TRBD2 TRBV7-2 NA TRBJ2-7
TGTGCCAGTAAACACACAAGCACCGGGGAGCTGTTTTTT CASKHTSTGELFF NA TRBV19 NA TRBJ2-2
TGTGCCAGCATCGCGACAGGGGGACGTAGCAATCAGCCCCAGCATTTT CASIATGGRSNQPQHF TRBD1 TRBV27 few TRBJ1-5
TGTGCCGTTAAACACGGGCCTGAAAGATACAATGAGCAGTTCTTC CAVKHGPERYNEQFF NA TRBV10-3 NA TRBJ2-1
TGTGCCAGCAACCGACAGGGGGCCTTCTACGAGCAGTACTTC CASNRQGAFYEQYF TRBD1 TRBV6-5 NA TRBJ2-7
TGTGCCAGTAGTTCTACAGGGCCAGCTAATGAAAAACTGTTTTTT CASSSTGPANEKLFF NA TRBV19 once TRBJ1-4
TGTGCCAGCAGTGAAGTGCCGGGGTATACTGGAAACACCATATATTTT CASSEVPGYTGNTIYF NA TRBV6-1 NA TRBJ1-3
TGTGCCAGCAACAGGGGGGTTGAAGCTTTCTTT CASNRGVEAFF TRBD1 TRBV6-5 NA TRBJ1-1
TGTGCCAGCACCATGGGGGACAGGGATTTTGAGACCCAGTACTTC CASTMGDRDFETQYF TRBD1 TRBV7-9 NA TRBJ2-5
TGTGCCAGCAGCGTATCCGGGCAGGGCGAGCAGTTCTTC CASSVSGQGEQFF NA TRBV9 NA TRBJ2-1
TGTGCCAGCAGCTTTCGAATGCTAGCGAACACCGGGGAGCTGTTTTTT CASSFRMLANTGELFF NA TRBV7-2 once TRBJ2-2
TGTGCCAGCGGCCCTAGGGGCACTGAAGCTTTCTTT CASGPRGTEAFF NA TRBV6-5 NA TRBJ1-1
TGTGCCAGCAGCGAAGGGTTCTATGGCTACACCTTC CASSEGFYGYTF NA TRBV2 NA TRBJ1-2
TGTGCCAGCAGTGGCAAGAGGGTCGGGGAGCTGTTTTTT CASSGKRVGELFF NA TRBV2 NA TRBJ2-2
TGTGCCAGCTCTGGCAGGGAAGGTTCACCCCTCCACTTT CASSGREGSPLHF NA TRBV6-5 NA TRBJ1-6
TGTGCCAGCAGCCAAGATCCGGATAATTCACCCCTCCACTTT CASSQDPDNSPLHF NA TRBV4-2 NA TRBJ1-6
TGTGCCAGCAGTGGGACAAGCAGCAATCAGCCCCAGCATTTT CASSGTSSNQPQHF NA TRBV2 once TRBJ1-5
TGTGCCATCAAAGGGGAGGGCCCTCACGACTCCTACGAGCAGTACTTC CAIKGEGPHDSYEQYF TRBD2 TRBV10-3 once TRBJ2-7